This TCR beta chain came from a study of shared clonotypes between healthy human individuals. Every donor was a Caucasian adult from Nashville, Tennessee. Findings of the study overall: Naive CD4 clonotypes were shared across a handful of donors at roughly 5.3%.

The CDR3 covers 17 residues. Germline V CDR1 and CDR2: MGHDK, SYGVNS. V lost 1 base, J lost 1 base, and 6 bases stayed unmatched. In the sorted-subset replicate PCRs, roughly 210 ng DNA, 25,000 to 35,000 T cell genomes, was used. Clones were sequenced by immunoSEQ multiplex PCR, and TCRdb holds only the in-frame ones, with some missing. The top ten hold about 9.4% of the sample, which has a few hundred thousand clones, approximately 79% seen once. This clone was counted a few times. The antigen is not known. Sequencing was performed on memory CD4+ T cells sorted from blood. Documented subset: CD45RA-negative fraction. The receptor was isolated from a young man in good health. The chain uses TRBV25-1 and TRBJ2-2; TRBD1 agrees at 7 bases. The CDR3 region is CASSELRAGGNTGELFF. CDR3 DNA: TGTGCCAGCAGTGAATTAAGGGCAGGGGGGAACACCGGGGAGCTGTTTTTT.